The 10 T cell receptor beta chains reported below all come from one sample, sequenced in a study of regulatory T cells in long-lasting Graves disease. CDR3 regions were amplified by Arm-PCR using iRepertoire HTBI primers to build TCR beta libraries. From the multiplex PCR reads, TCRdb called clonotypes with MiXCR, one entry per CDR3 protein. Here the sample spans around 320,000 distinct CDR3 sequences, roughly 17% being singletons. Described time point: newly diagnosed GD, antithyroid drugs for less than 3 months. RNA isolated from PBMCs was used to make the TCR library. These data also featured in a second study, about T cells in Graves' hyperthyroidism and ophthalmopathy.

The sequenced sample was peripheral blood mononuclear cells (PBMCs), obtained at new diagnosis, from a patient treated with antithyroid drugs. These receptors were obtained from a man aged 40-49 years with Graves disease.

This clonotype appeared many times. V is TRBV6-5 and J is TRBJ1-5; 7 bases are shared with TRBD1. Germline V gene data show CDR1 as MNHEY and CDR2 as SVGAGI. V shed 4 bases and J 6 bases; nucleotides not matched to a gene: 6. The CDR3 extends over 14 amino acids. The CDR3 loop is CASSSTGDIQPQHF. CDR3 in DNA: TGTGCCAGCAGTTCTACAGGGGACATTCAGCCCCAGCATTTT.

This clonotype was seen ten or more times. The CDR3 bases are TGTGCCAGCAGTTACGGGCAGGGGTTCAATGAGCAGTTCTTC. Translating gives CASSYGQGFNEQFF. The chain is built from TRBV12-3 or TRBV12-4 and TRBJ2-1; D is perhaps TRBD1 (6 bases). CDR3 length equals 14 residues. Trimming cost V 4 bases and J 6 bases, with 13 bases left between them.

The J gene is TRBJ1-2, the V gene TRBV12-3 or TRBV12-4, with D possibly being TRBD1 (6 bases). Trimming stripped 5 bases from V and 5 bases from J, with 15 bases between. This CDR3 contains 14 residues. The CDR3 DNA reads as TGTGCCAGCAGTCCTGGGGGACACCCGTATGGCTACACCTTC. This translates into CASSPGGHPYGYTF.

This clonotype came up a few times. The chain links TRBV29-1 to TRBJ2-1, with D unresolved. V was clipped by 4 bases and J by 8 bases, with 15 bases between them. This CDR3 comprises 13 residues. Per germline, CDR1 SQVTM and CDR2 ANQGSEA. The CDR3 is CSVVRRVKDEQFF. The CDR3 region has the DNA TGCAGCGTTGTCCGAAGGGTCAAGGATGAGCAGTTCTTC.

In this sample, this clonotype turned up many times. The chain recombines TRBV10-3 with TRBJ1-2; 7 nucleotides agree with TRBD1. The CDR3 consists of 13 residues. CDR1 is ENHRY, CDR2 SYGVKD, per germline. V trimming: 10 bases; J trimming: 8 bases; junction bases outside the gene matches: 13. The CDR3 here is CASKGTDLFGYTF. The CDR3 coding sequence is TGTGCCAGCAAGGGGACAGACCTATTCGGCTACACCTTC.

The table lists this clonotype with many counts. The chain employs TRBV28 and TRBJ2-6; 7 bases are a match to TRBD1. In germline, CDR1 is MDHEN, CDR2 SYDVKM. The V segment lost 4 bases and the J segment 0 bases; nucleotides outside the gene matches: 6. The CDR3 extends over 17 amino acids. Written as DNA, the CDR3 is TGTGCCAGCAGTTCGAACCGACAGGGCTCTGGGGCCAACGTCCTGACTTTC. It codes for CASSSNRQGSGANVLTF.

This clonotype was detected only a few times. This CDR3 is CATSGLSRRAGPNTGELFF. CDR3 DNA sequence: TGTGCCACCAGTGGCCTTTCCCGGAGGGCGGGTCCAAACACCGGGGAGCTGTTTTTT. J is TRBJ2-2 and V is TRBV24-1; maybe TRBD2 (6 bases). The CDR3 is 19 amino acids. Per germline, CDR1 KGHDR and CDR2 SFDVKD. The ends were cut back, 5 bases at V and 2 bases at J, with 23 bases in the middle.

The V call is TRBV5-4, the J call TRBJ1-5; D might be TRBD1 (5 bases). V lost 4 bases, J lost 3 bases, and 14 bases lay in between. This CDR3 has 15 amino acids. CDR1 and CDR2 from the germline V gene are SGHNT and YYREEE (reference sequence). The CDR3 sequence: CASSPWGGDNQPQHF. The CDR3 region has the DNA TGTGCCAGCAGCCCGTGGGGGGGGGACAATCAGCCCCAGCATTTT.

This clonotype was detected a few times. The rearrangement links TRBV29-1 to TRBJ2-5, with D possibly TRBD2 on 5 matching bases. Germline CDR1 is SQVTM and CDR2 is ANQGSEA. The CDR3 is 13 amino acids. With 6 bases removed from V and 0 bases from J, the gap between germline ends came to 11 bases. This CDR3 is CSVTGVDQETQYF. CDR3 in DNA: TGCAGCGTAACCGGGGTGGACCAAGAGACCCAGTACTTC. Full variable domain (remainder filled in from reference TRBV29-1 and TRBJ2-5): SAVISQKPSRDICQRGTSLTIQCQVDSQVTMMFWYRQQPGQSLTLIATANQGSEATYESGFVIDKFPISRPNLTFSTLTVSNMSPEDSSIYLCSVTGVDQETQYFGPGTRLLVL.

This clonotype was counted at least ten times. This chain links TRBV2 with TRBJ1-4; TRBD1 might be the D (5 bases). Germline lookup yields CDR1 SNHLY and CDR2 FYNNEI. The CDR3 sequence is 16 residues long. The V and J ends lost 5 bases and 8 bases respectively, with 21 bases between them. CDR3 DNA: TGTGCCAGCAGTCTCAGTCGGGCTGCAGGGAGCGAAAAACTGTTTTTT. Its protein product is CASSLSRAAGSEKLFF.